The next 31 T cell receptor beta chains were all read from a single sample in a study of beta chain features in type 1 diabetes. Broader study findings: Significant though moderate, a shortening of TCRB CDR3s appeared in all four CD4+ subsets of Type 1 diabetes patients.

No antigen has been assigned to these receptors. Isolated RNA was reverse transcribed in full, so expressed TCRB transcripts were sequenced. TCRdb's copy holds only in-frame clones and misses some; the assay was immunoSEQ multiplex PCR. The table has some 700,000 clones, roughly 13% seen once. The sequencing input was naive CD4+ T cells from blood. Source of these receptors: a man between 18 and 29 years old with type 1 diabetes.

CDR3 coding DNA: TGTGCCTGGAGTACGACAGATAACTATGGCTACACCTTC. As protein: CAWSTTDNYGYTF. The rearrangement uses TRBV30 and TRBJ1-2; D is possibly TRBD1 (5 bases). Germline lookup yields CDR1 GTSNPN and CDR2 SVGIG (reference sequence). With 2 bases removed from V and 1 base from J, the gap between germline ends came to 8 bases. CDR3 size: 13 residues.

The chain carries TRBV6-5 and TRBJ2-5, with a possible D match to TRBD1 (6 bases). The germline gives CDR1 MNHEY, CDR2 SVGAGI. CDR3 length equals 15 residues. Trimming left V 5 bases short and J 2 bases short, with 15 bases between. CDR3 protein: CASSPQTGSQETQYF. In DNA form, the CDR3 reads TGTGCCAGCAGTCCCCAGACAGGATCACAAGAGACCCAGTACTTC.

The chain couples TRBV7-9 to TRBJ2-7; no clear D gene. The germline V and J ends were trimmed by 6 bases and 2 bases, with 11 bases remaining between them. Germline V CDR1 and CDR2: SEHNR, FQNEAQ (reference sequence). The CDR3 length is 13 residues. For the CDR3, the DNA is TGTGCCAGCAGATCGGACGGACCCTACGAGCAGTACTTC. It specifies CASRSDGPYEQYF.

The CDR3 sequence: CASSVGQGSYTEAFF. The CDR3 DNA follows: TGCGCCAGCAGCGTCGGACAGGGGAGTTACACTGAAGCTTTCTTT. The chain carries TRBV5-1 and TRBJ1-1, with TRBD1 identical over 9 bases. The CDR3 loop spans 15 amino acids. V shed 4 bases, J shed 3 bases, and the junction held 7 bases outside the gene matches. The V gene's germline CDR1 is SGHRS and CDR2 YFSETQ.

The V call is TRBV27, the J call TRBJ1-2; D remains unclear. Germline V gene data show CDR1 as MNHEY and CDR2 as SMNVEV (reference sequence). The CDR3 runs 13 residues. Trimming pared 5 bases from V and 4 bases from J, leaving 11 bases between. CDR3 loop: CASSPLGPYGYTF. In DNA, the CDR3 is TGTGCCAGCAGTCCTCTAGGTCCCTATGGCTACACCTTC.

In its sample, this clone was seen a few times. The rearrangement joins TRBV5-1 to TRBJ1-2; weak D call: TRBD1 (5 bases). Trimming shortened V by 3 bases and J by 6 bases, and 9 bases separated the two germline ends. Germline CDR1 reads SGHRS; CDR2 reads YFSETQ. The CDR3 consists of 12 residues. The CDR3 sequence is CASSWRGDGYTF. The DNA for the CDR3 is TGCGCCAGCAGCTGGCGGGGCGATGGCTACACCTTC.

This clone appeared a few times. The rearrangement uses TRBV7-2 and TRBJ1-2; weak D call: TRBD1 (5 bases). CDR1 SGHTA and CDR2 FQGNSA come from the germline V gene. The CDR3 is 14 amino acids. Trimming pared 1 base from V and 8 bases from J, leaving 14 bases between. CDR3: CASSLEGTAQGYTF. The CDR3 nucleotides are TGTGCCAGCAGCTTAGAAGGGACGGCCCAAGGCTACACCTTC. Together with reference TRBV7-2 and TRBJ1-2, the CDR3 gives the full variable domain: GAGVSQSPSNKVTEKGKDVELRCDPISGHTALYWYRQSLGQGLEFLIYFQGNSAPDKSGLPSDRFSAERTGGSVSTLTIQRTQQEDSAVYLCASSLEGTAQGYTFGSGTRLTVV.

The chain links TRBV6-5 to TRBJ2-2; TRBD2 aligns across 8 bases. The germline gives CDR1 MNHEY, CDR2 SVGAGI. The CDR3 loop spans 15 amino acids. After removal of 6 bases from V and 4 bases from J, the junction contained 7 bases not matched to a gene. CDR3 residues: CASRPGGSPTGELFF. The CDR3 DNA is TGTGCCAGCAGGCCGGGAGGGTCGCCCACCGGGGAGCTGTTTTTT.

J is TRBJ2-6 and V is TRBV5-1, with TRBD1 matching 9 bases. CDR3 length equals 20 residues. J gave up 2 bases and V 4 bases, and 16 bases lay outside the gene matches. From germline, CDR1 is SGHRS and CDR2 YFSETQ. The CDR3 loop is CASSRTTPGQGWAGANVLTF. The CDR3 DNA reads TGCGCCAGCAGCCGAACCACACCGGGACAGGGTTGGGCTGGGGCCAACGTCCTGACTTTC.

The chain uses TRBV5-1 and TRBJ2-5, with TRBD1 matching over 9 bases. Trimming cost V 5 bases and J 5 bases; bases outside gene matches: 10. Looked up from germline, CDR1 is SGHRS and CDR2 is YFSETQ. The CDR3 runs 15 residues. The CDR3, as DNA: TGCGCCAGCAGGATCGGGGACAGGGAAGGGGAGACCCAGTACTTC. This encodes CASRIGDREGETQYF.

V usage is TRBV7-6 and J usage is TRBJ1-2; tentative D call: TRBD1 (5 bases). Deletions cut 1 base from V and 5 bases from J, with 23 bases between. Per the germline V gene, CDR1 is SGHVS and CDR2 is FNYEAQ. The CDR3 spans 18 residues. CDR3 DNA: TGTGCCAGCAGCTTAGTTGGGATACAGGCCCAAGGAGGGTATGGCTACACCTTC. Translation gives CASSLVGIQAQGGYGYTF. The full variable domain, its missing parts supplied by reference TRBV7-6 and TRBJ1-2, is GAGVSQSPRYKVTKRGQDVALRCDPISGHVSLYWYRQALGQGPEFLTYFNYEAQQDKSGLPNDRFSAERPEGSISTLTIQRTEQRDSAMYRCASSLVGIQAQGGYGYTFGSGTRLTVV.

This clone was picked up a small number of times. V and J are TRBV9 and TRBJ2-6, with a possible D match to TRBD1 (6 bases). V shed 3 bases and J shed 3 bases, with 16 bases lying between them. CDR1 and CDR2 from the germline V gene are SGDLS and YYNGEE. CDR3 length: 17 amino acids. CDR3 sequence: CASSGYRESSGANVLTF. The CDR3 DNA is TGTGCCAGCAGCGGATACAGGGAAAGCAGTGGGGCCAACGTCCTGACTTTC.

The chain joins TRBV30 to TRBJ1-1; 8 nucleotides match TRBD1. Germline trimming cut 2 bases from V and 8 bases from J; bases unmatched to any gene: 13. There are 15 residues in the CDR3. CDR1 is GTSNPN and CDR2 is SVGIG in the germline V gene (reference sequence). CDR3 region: CAWSPFHRGRAEAFF. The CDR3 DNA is TGTGCCTGGAGTCCCTTCCACAGGGGGAGGGCGGAAGCTTTCTTT.

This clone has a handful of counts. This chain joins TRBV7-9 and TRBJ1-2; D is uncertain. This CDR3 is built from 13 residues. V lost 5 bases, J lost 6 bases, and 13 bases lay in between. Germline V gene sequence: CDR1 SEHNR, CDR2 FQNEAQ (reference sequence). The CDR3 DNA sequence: TGTGCCAGCAGCCCGTGGAAGGCGGATGGCTACACCTTC. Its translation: CASSPWKADGYTF.

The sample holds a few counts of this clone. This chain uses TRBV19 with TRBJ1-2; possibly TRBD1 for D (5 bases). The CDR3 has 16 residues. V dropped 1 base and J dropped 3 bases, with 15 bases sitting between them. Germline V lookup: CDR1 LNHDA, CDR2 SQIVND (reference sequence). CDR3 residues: CASSIGGSQGYYGYTF. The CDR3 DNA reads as TGTGCCAGTAGTATAGGAGGAAGTCAGGGCTACTATGGCTACACCTTC.

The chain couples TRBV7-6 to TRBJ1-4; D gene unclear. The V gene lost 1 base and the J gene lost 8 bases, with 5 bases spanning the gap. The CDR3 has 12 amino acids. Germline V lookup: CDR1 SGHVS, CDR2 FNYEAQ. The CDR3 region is CASSLGPEKLFF. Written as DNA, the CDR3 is TGTGCCAGCAGCTTAGGCCCGGAAAAACTGTTTTTT.

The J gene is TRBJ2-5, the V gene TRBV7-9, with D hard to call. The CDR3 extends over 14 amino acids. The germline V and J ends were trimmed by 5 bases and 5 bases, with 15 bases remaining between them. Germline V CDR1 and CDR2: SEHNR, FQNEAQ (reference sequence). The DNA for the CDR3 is TGTGCCAGCAGCCCTTTCGGTTCTGCGGAGACCCAGTACTTC. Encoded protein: CASSPFGSAETQYF.

Here the CDR3 DNA reads TGTGCCAGCAGTTATCGGGACAGGGTTTCTTCACCCCTCCACTTT. Its protein product is CASSYRDRVSSPLHF. The genes are TRBV6-5 and TRBJ1-6, with 9 bases that match TRBD1. Germline V gene lookup returns CDR1 MNHEY and CDR2 SVGAGI. The CDR3 extends over 15 amino acids. V was pared by 3 bases and J by 9 bases, with 6 bases of the junction left unmatched.

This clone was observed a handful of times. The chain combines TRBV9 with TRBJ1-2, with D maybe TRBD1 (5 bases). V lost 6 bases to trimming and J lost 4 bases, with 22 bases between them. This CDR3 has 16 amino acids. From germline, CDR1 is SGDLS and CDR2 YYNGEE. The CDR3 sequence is CASIPRGESGTYGYTF. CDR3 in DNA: TGTGCCAGCATCCCTAGAGGGGAGAGCGGGACCTATGGCTACACCTTC.

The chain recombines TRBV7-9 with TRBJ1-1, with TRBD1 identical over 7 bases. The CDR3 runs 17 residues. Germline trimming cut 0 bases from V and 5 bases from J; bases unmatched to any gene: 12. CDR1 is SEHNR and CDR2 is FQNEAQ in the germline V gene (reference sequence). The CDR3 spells CASSLAGSTGEGTEAFF. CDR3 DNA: TGTGCCAGCAGCTTAGCGGGGTCCACAGGGGAAGGGACTGAAGCTTTCTTT.

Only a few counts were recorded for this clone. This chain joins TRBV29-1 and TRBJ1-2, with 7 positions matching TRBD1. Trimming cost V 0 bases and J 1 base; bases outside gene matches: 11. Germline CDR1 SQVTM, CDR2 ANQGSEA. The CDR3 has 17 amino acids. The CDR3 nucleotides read TGCAGCGTTGAAGACCCAAACAGGGGAACTCGTAACTATGGCTACACCTTC. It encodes CSVEDPNRGTRNYGYTF.

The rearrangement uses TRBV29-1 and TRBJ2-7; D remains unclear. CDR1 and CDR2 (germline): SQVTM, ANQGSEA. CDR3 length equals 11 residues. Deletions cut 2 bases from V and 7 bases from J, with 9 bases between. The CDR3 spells CSVEYMGEQYF. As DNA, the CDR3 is TGCAGCGTTGAATACATGGGGGAGCAGTACTTC.

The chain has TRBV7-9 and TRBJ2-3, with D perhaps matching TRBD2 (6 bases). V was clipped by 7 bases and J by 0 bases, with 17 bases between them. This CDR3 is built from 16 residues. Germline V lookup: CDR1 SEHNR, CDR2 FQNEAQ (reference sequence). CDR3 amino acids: CASTPAGRASTDTQYF. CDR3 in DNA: TGTGCCAGCACCCCCGCCGGGAGAGCCAGCACAGATACGCAGTATTTT.

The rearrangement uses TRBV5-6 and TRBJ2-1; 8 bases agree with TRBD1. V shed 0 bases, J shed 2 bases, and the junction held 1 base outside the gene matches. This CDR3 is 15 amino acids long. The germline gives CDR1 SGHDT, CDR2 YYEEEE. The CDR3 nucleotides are TGTGCCAGCAGCTTGGACAGGGGGGCCTACAATGAGCAGTTCTTC. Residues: CASSLDRGAYNEQFF.

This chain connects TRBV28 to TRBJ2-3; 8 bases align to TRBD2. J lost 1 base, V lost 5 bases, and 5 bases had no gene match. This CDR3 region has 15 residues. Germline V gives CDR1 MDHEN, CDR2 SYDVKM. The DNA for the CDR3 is TGTGCCAGCAGTCGTCTTAGCGGGGGCACAGATACGCAGTATTTT. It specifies CASSRLSGGTDTQYF.

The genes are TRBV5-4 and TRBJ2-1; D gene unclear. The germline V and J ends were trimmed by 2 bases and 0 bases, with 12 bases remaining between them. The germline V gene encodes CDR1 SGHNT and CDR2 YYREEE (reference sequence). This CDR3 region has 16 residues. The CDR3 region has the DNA TGTGCCAGCAGCTTCGAAGCCGCGAGCTCCTACAATGAGCAGTTCTTC. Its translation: CASSFEAASSYNEQFF.

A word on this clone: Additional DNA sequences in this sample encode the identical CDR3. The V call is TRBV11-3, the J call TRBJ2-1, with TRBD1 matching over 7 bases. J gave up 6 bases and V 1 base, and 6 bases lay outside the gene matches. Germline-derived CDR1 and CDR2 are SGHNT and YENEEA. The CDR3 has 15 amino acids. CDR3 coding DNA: TGTGCCAGCAGCTTAGGACAGGGCACCGGCAATGAGCAGTTCTTC. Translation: CASSLGQGTGNEQFF.

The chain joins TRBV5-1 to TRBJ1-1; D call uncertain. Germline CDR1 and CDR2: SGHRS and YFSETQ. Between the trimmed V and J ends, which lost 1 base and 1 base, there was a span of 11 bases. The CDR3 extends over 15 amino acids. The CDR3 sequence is CASSLFNTENTEAFF. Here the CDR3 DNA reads TGCGCCAGCAGCTTGTTCAATACTGAGAACACTGAAGCTTTCTTT.

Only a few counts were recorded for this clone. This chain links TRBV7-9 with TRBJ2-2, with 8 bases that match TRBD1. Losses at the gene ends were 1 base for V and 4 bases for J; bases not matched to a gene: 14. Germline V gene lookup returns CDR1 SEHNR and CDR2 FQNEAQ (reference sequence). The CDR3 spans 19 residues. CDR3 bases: TGTGCCAGCAGCTTAGTTTCCCTCCGACAGGGGTTGCGCACCGGGGAGCTGTTTTTT. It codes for CASSLVSLRQGLRTGELFF.

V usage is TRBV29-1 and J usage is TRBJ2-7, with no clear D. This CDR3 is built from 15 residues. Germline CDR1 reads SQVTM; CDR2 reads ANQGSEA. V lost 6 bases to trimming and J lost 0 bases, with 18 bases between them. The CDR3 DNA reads TGCAGCGTACTGTCCGCGCGACCCAGCTCCTACGAGCAGTACTTC. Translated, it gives CSVLSARPSSYEQYF.

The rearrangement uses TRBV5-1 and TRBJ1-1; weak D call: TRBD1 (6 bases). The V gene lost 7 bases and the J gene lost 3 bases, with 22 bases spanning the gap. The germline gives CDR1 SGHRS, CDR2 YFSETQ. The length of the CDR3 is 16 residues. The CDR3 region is CASSWGQGGYDTEAFF. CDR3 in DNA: TGCGCCAGCTCCTGGGGACAAGGCGGTTATGACACTGAAGCTTTCTTT.